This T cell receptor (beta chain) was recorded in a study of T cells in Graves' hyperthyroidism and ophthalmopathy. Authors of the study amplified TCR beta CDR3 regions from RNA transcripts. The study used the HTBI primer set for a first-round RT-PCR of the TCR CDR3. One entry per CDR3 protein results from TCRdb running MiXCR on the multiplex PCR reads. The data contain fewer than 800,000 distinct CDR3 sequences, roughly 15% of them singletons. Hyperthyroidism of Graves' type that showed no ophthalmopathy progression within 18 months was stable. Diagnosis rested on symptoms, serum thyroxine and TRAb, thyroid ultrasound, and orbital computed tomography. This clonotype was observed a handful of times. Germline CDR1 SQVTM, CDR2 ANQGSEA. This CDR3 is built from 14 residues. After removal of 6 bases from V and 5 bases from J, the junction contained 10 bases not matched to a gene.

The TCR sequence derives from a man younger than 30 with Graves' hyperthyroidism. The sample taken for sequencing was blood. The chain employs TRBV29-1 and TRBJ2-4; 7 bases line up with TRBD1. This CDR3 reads CSVRQGPDQNIQYF. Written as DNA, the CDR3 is TGCAGCGTACGACAGGGCCCTGATCAAAACATTCAGTACTTC.